Following are 3 T cell receptor beta chains from one sample sequenced in a study of tumor-infiltrating lymphocytes in oesophageal squamous cell carcinoma. TCRdb analysed the PCR reads with MiXCR anew, one entry per CDR3 protein. This table has 15,000 to 20,000 distinct CDR3 sequences, around 39% appearing once. The specimen sequenced was esophageal tumor tissue. These TCRs come from a male donor with esophageal squamous cell carcinoma.

The chain couples TRBV7-9 to TRBJ1-5, with TRBD1 matching 9 bases. Germline V gene sequence: CDR1 SEHNR, CDR2 FQNEAQ (reference sequence). The CDR3 is made up of 15 amino acids. The V gene end was trimmed by 5 bases and the J gene end by 5 bases; junction bases not matched to a gene: 7. CDR3 sequence: CASSLTGTGYQPQHF. CDR3 bases: TGTGCCAGCAGCCTTACAGGGACAGGGTATCAGCCCCAGCATTTT. The entire variable domain, with the rest obtained from reference TRBV7-9 and TRBJ1-5, is as follows: DTGVSQNPRHKITKRGQNVTFRCDPISEHNRLYWYRQTLGQGPEFLTYFQNEAQLEKSRLLSDRFSAERPKGSFSTLEIQRTEQGDSAMYLCASSLTGTGYQPQHFGDGTRLSIL.

There are many counts of this clonotype. This CDR3 is CASSIRTGMGNEQFF. CDR3 in DNA: TGTGCCAGTAGTATTCGGACAGGGATGGGGAATGAGCAGTTCTTC. The rearrangement joins TRBV19 to TRBJ2-5; 8 nucleotides align to TRBD1. The J call may be incorrect, as the DNA end agrees better with TRBJ2-1. The CDR3 spans 15 residues. Germline CDR1 is LNHDA and CDR2 is SQIVND (reference sequence).

There are many counts of this clonotype. The chain combines TRBV5-1 with TRBJ2-5; the D gene is possibly TRBD2 (6 bases). Per the germline V gene, CDR1 is SGHRS and CDR2 is YFSETQ. Trimming removed 6 bases from V and 4 bases from J, with 13 bases in between. The CDR3 runs to 13 residues. The CDR3 bases are TGCGCCAGCAAAGATTTGGGAGGAGAGACCCAGTACTTC. Protein: CASKDLGGETQYF.